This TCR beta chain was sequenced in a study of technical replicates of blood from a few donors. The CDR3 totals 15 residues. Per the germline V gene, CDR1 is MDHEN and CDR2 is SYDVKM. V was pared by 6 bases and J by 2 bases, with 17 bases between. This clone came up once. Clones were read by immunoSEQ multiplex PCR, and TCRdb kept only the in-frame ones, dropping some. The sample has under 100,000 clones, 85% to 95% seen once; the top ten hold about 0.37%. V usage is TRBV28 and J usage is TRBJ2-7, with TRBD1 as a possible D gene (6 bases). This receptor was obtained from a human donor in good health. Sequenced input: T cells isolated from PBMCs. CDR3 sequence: CASSETQGSAYEQYF. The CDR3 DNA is TGTGCCAGCAGCGAAACACAGGGCTCCGCCTACGAGCAGTACTTC.